Reported below is one TCR beta chain. Antigen: not known. These data originate in a study of monozygotic twins with inflammatory bowel disease. Findings and limits, study-wide: Diversity of TCRbeta measured by inverse Simpson was lower in IBD patients than in healthy co-twins. It was not supported that a single strong signal or clonotype was associated with IBD.

The germline CDR1 and CDR2 sequences are SGHTA and FQGNSA. The CDR3 sequence is 16 residues long. Each UMI harboured a 6-nucleotide sample barcode and was appended via template switching. TCRdb reprocessed the 5' RACE reads and keeps a single row for each CDR3 protein, giving no DNA. Its clone listing holds fewer than 450,000 distinct CDR3 sequences. The sequence derives from a human donor with ulcerative colitis or Crohn's disease, or a healthy co-twin of an affected twin (not recorded which). The sequencing sample was made of blood. The chain recombines TRBV7-2 with TRBJ1-6. The chain's CDR3 is CASSTWGSSYNSPLHF.